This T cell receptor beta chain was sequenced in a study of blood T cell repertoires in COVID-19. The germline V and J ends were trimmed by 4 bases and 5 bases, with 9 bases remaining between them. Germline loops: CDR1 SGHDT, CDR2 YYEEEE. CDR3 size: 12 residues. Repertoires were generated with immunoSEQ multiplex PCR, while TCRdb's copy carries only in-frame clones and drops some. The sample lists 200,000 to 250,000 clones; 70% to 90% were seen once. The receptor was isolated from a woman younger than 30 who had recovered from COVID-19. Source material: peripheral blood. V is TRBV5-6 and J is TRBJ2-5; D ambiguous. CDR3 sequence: CASSALEETQYF. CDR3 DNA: TGTGCCAGCAGCGCCCTTGAGGAGACCCAGTACTTC.